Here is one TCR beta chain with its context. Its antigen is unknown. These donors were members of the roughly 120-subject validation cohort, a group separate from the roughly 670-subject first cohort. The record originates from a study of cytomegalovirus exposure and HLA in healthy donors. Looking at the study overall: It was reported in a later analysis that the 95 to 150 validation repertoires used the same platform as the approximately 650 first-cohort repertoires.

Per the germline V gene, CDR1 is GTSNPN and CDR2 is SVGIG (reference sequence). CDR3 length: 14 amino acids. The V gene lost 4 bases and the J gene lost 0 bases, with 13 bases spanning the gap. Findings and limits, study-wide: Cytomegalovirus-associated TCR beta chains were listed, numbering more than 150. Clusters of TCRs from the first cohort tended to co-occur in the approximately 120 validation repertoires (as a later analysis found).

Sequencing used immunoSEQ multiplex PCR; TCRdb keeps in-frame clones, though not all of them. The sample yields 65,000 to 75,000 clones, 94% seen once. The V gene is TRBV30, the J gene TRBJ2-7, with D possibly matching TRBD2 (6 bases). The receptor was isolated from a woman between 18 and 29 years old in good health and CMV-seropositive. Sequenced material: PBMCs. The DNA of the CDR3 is TGTGCCTGGAACAAAGGGACTTACTCCTACGAGCAGTACTTC. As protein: CAWNKGTYSYEQYF.